A single T cell receptor beta chain is shown here with its context. This CDR3 comprises 15 residues. Germline V lookup: CDR1 SEHNR, CDR2 FQNEAQ (reference sequence). Trimming took off 6 bases at V and 2 bases at J, with 13 bases between the two ends. Per the original data handling: Reference gene primer amplification gave nucleated cell count estimates. Profiled with immunoSEQ multiplex PCR; TCRdb holds only in-frame clones, not every one. D and trimming were read from the DNA, whereas the V and J calls and clone size are those reported in that table. The sample lists 85,000 to 130,000 clones, around four fifths occurring once. This sample stems from a study of blood T cell repertoires in COVID-19. Study background: Material from acute and convalescent COVID-19 was sourced from the United States, Italy and Spain. From T cells, B-cell-depleted T cells, or PBMCs came the material, which was cDNA or gDNA.

The TCR comes from a man in his 60s with acute or convalescent COVID-19. The J gene is TRBJ2-2, the V gene TRBV7-9, with a weak D call TRBD2 (6 bases). The sample was peripheral blood. The CDR3 loop reads CASSPTGLNTGELFF. The CDR3 bases are TGTGCCAGCAGTCCTACGGGACTCAACACCGGGGAGCTGTTTTTT.